One sample yielded the 18 T cell receptor beta chains listed below, sequenced in a study of glioma-infiltrating T cells after dendritic cell vaccination. Sequencing used immunoSEQ multiplex PCR; TCRdb keeps in-frame clones, though not all of them. The sample shows 50,000 to 80,000 clones, 82% of them seen only once. Sequenced material: blood, taken before dendritic cell vaccination. The receptor set was obtained from a human donor with glioblastoma.

This clone has just a few counts. V is TRBV4-1 and J is TRBJ2-7; 9 bases match TRBD1. The CDR3 loop spans 18 amino acids. CDR1 and CDR2 from the germline V gene are MGHRA and YSYEKL. The V and J ends lost 6 bases and 1 base, in that order; junction bases with no gene match: 16. The CDR3 here is CASSRGFGQGHVSYEQYF. CDR3 nucleotide sequence: TGCGCCAGCAGTCGAGGATTCGGACAGGGGCATGTGTCCTACGAGCAGTACTTC.

V and J are TRBV6-5 and TRBJ1-1, with a possible D match to TRBD1 (5 bases). The germline gives CDR1 MNHEY, CDR2 SVGAGI. The germline V and J ends were trimmed by 5 bases and 5 bases, with 12 bases remaining between them. The CDR3 runs 13 residues. Written as DNA, the CDR3 is TGTGCCAGCAGTCCCCTCGGGGGAACTGAAGCTTTCTTT. It specifies CASSPLGGTEAFF.

The chain uses TRBV11-2 and TRBJ2-2, with D possibly TRBD2 on 6 matching bases. Germline CDR1 is SGHAT and CDR2 is FQNNGV. Trimming removed 5 bases from V and 0 bases from J, with 19 bases in between. This CDR3 contains 18 residues. CDR3 DNA sequence: TGTGCCAGCAGCCCCCGACTAGAATCGGCCCCGAACACCGGGGAGCTGTTTTTT. Its translation is CASSPRLESAPNTGELFF.

This clone appeared once. The V gene is TRBV5-1, the J gene TRBJ2-5; a possible D gene is TRBD1 (5 bases). V lost 5 bases to trimming and J lost 5 bases, with 13 bases between them. The CDR3 runs to 13 residues. Germline assignment: CDR1 SGHRS and CDR2 YFSETQ. In nucleotides, the CDR3 is TGCGCCAGCAGGGCAGGGCTGCAGGAGACCCAGTACTTC. This translates into CASRAGLQETQYF.

This clone was seen only a few times. This chain connects TRBV7-9 to TRBJ1-1, with TRBD1 as a possible D gene (5 bases). This CDR3 is built from 12 residues. The germline V and J ends were trimmed by 7 bases and 8 bases, with 14 bases remaining between them. CDR1 and CDR2 from the germline V gene are SEHNR and FQNEAQ (reference sequence). The CDR3 is CASIPDGGEAFF. CDR3 sequence (DNA): TGTGCCAGCATCCCGGACGGGGGGGAAGCTTTCTTT.

This chain joins TRBV5-1 and TRBJ1-6; TRBD1 matches 8 bases. CDR1 is SGHRS, CDR2 YFSETQ, per germline. The length of the CDR3 is 13 residues. V lost 5 bases to trimming and J lost 8 bases; unmatched junction nucleotides: 3. CDR3 residues: CASSVQGDSPLHF. In DNA, the CDR3 is TGCGCCAGCAGTGTACAGGGGGATTCACCCCTCCACTTT.

The CDR3 DNA follows: TGTGCCAGCAGCGTAGAGATTTTCGGGGCAGATACGCAGTATTTT. It translates to CASSVEIFGADTQYF. J is TRBJ2-3 and V is TRBV9, with D possibly being TRBD2 (5 bases). This CDR3 region has 15 residues. The ends were cut back, 0 bases at V and 4 bases at J, with 12 bases in the middle. Germline V gene sequence: CDR1 SGDLS, CDR2 YYNGEE. The whole variable domain, remainder taken from reference TRBV9 and TRBJ2-3, is DSGVTQTPKHLITATGQRVTLRCSPRSGDLSVYWYQQSLDQGLQFLIQYYNGEERAKGNILERFSAQQFPDLHSELNLSSLELGDSALYFCASSVEIFGADTQYFGPGTRLTVL.

The V and J genes are TRBV29-1 and TRBJ2-3; maybe TRBD1 (6 bases). Trimming took off 1 base at V and 7 bases at J, with 12 bases between the two ends. The CDR3 is 13 residues long. CDR1 is SQVTM and CDR2 is ANQGSEA in the germline V gene. The CDR3 nucleotides are TGCAGCGTTGAAGTTGGGGGCCGGAATACGCAGTATTTT. Its translation is CSVEVGGRNTQYF.

The chain carries TRBV6-6 and TRBJ1-1; a weak D match, TRBD1 (5 bases). V was trimmed by 5 bases and J by 0 bases, leaving 7 bases between them. CDR3 length: 13 amino acids. CDR1 MNHNY and CDR2 SVGAGI come from the germline V gene (reference sequence). The CDR3 loop is CASSPRVNTEAFF. The CDR3 DNA reads as TGTGCCAGCAGTCCCAGGGTGAACACTGAAGCTTTCTTT.

This chain uses TRBV10-3 with TRBJ2-7; 9 bases are shared with TRBD2. J lost 7 bases, V lost 1 base, and 8 bases had no gene match. The CDR3 loop spans 15 amino acids. Germline CDR1 and CDR2: ENHRY and SYGVKD. CDR3 in DNA: TGTGCCATCAGTGAGTTGAGCGGGGGGACTGCAGAGCAGTACTTC. This encodes CAISELSGGTAEQYF.

CDR3 bases: TGCGCCAGCAGCCAGTACCCGGGGGGGCCGTACGAGCAGTACTTC. The encoded protein is CASSQYPGGPYEQYF. The rearrangement links TRBV4-1 to TRBJ2-7; TRBD2 matches at 8 bases. CDR3 size: 15 residues. CDR1 is MGHRA, CDR2 YSYEKL, per germline. With V trimmed by 3 bases and J by 4 bases, 8 bases remained unmatched.

The genes are TRBV6-4 and TRBJ2-3; 8 nucleotides match TRBD2. The CDR3 is 15 amino acids. Germline V gene sequence: CDR1 MRHNA, CDR2 SNTAGT. Losses at the gene ends were 0 bases for V and 4 bases for J; bases not matched to a gene: 3. CDR3 residues: CASSDSSGAADTQYF. The CDR3 coding sequence is TGTGCCAGCAGTGACTCTAGCGGGGCAGCAGATACGCAGTATTTT.

The genes are TRBV27 and TRBJ2-1, with D hard to call. Germline V gives CDR1 MNHEY, CDR2 SMNVEV (reference sequence). V was trimmed by 6 bases and J by 10 bases, leaving 16 bases between them. CDR3 length: 13 residues. The CDR3 spells CASSHDPLREQFF. In nucleotides, the CDR3 is TGTGCCAGCAGCCATGACCCACTCAGGGAGCAGTTCTTC.

The CDR3 region is CASSFRRAGNTEAFF. CDR3 in DNA: TGTGCCAGCAGCTTTAGGAGGGCTGGGAACACTGAAGCTTTCTTT. V gene TRBV5-8 combines with J gene TRBJ1-1; no clear D. The CDR3 has 15 amino acids. V dropped 2 bases and J dropped 1 base, with 12 bases sitting between them. CDR1 is SGHTS, CDR2 YDEGEE, per germline.

This chain joins TRBV6-1 and TRBJ2-1; D may be TRBD2 (7 bases). Per germline, CDR1 MNHNS and CDR2 SASEGT. The CDR3 runs 15 residues. Trimming took off 7 bases at V and 4 bases at J, with 17 bases between the two ends. CDR3 loop: CASTSRGGAYNEQFF. In DNA, the CDR3 is TGTGCCAGCACCTCGAGGGGGGGCGCATACAATGAGCAGTTCTTC.

This sequence joins TRBV7-9 and TRBJ2-1, with D hard to call. This CDR3 has 14 amino acids. V shed 0 bases and J shed 0 bases, with 3 bases lying between them. Germline-derived CDR1 and CDR2 are SEHNR and FQNEAQ (reference sequence). The DNA of the CDR3 is TGTGCCAGCAGCTTAGCCATCTCCTACAATGAGCAGTTCTTC. Its translation is CASSLAISYNEQFF.

The chain uses TRBV4-1 and TRBJ1-2, with 9 nucleotides matching TRBD1. The CDR3 is 13 residues long. After removal of 6 bases from V and 6 bases from J, the junction contained 5 bases not matched to a gene. Germline-derived CDR1 and CDR2 are MGHRA and YSYEKL. CDR3 in DNA: TGCGCCAGCAGGGGACAGGGTGGGAATGGCTACACCTTC. It codes for CASRGQGGNGYTF.

This chain joins TRBV6-5 and TRBJ1-2, with TRBD1 identical over 7 bases. The germline V gene encodes CDR1 MNHEY and CDR2 SVGAGI. CDR3 length: 14 residues. V was clipped by 6 bases and J by 3 bases; unmatched bases: 7. This CDR3 is CASRTKGADYGYTF. CDR3 DNA sequence: TGTGCCAGCAGGACGAAGGGGGCGGACTATGGCTACACCTTC.